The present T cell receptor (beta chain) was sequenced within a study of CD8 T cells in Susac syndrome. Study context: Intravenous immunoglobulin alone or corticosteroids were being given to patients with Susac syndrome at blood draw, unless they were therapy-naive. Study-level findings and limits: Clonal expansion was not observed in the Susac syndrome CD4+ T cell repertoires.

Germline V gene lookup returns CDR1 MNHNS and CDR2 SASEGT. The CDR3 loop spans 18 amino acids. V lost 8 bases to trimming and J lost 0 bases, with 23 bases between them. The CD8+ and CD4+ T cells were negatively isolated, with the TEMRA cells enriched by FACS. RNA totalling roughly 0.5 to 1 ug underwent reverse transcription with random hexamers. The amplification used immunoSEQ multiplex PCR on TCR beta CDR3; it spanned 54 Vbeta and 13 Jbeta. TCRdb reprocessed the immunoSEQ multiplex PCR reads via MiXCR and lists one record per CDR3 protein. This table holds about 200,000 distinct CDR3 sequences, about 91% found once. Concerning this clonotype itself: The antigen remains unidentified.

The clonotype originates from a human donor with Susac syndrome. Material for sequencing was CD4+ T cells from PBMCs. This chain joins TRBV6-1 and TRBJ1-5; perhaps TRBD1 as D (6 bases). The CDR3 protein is CASSGAGAKTYSNQPQHF. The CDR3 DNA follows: TGTGCCAGCTCTGGGGCAGGGGCGAAAACCTATAGCAATCAGCCCCAGCATTTT.